Below are 14 T cell receptor beta chains sequenced from a single sample in a study of blood T cell repertoires in COVID-19. The repertoire was sequenced with immunoSEQ multiplex PCR; TCRdb's copy has only in-frame clones and lacks some. The table lists roughly 370,000 clones, around nine tenths of them singletons. Sequencing used PBMCs or T cells enriched from blood (not recorded which). These receptors were collected from a woman aged 45 to 65 who had recovered from COVID-19.

V is TRBV7-8 and J is TRBJ1-1; 9 nucleotides agree with TRBD1. This CDR3 spans 14 amino acids. Germline values: CDR1 SGHVS, CDR2 FQNEAQ. V gave up 3 bases and J gave up 4 bases; unmatched junction bases: 3. The chain's CDR3 is CASSFATGGTEAFF. CDR3 nucleotide sequence: TGTGCCAGCAGCTTCGCGACAGGGGGCACTGAAGCTTTCTTT.

The chain joins TRBV6-2 or TRBV6-3 to TRBJ1-2, with a possible D match to TRBD1 (6 bases). Trimming left V 5 bases short and J 4 bases short, with 14 bases between. Germline CDR1 is MNHEY and CDR2 is SVGEGT. This CDR3 region has 14 residues. CDR3 protein: CASSPNTGTYGYTF. As DNA, the CDR3 is TGTGCCAGCAGTCCCAACACAGGGACCTATGGCTACACCTTC.

Regarding this clone: Other DNA sequences in this specimen translate into the identical CDR3. The chain has TRBV28 and TRBJ2-3, with 7 bases matching TRBD2. The germline V gene has CDR1 MDHEN and CDR2 SYDVKM. V trimming: 4 bases; J trimming: 6 bases; junction bases outside the gene matches: 1. CDR3 length: 12 amino acids. CDR3 amino acids: CASSWGGDTQYF. DNA for the CDR3: TGTGCCAGCAGTTGGGGGGGGGATACGCAGTATTTT.

V is TRBV27 and J is TRBJ1-4; tentatively, D is TRBD1 (6 bases). V lost 5 bases to trimming and J lost 7 bases, with 14 bases between them. Germline V lookup: CDR1 MNHEY, CDR2 SMNVEV (reference sequence). The CDR3 sequence is 14 residues long. The CDR3 here is CASSGATGFEKLFF. The CDR3 coding sequence is TGTGCCAGCAGTGGAGCCACAGGGTTTGAAAAACTGTTTTTT. Using reference TRBV27 and TRBJ1-4 for the parts outside the CDR3, the full variable domain is EAQVTQNPRYLITVTGKKLTVTCSQNMNHEYMSWYRQDPGLGLRQIYYSMNVEVTDKGDVPEGYKVSRKEKRNFPLILESPSPNQTSLYFCASSGATGFEKLFFGSGTQLSVL.

The chain uses TRBV28 and TRBJ1-1; 9 bases fit TRBD1. The CDR3 runs to 14 residues. V lost 8 bases, J lost 9 bases, and 13 bases stayed unmatched. The germline V gene has CDR1 MDHEN and CDR2 SYDVKM. In DNA form, the CDR3 reads TGTGCCAGCTGGTCAAGGGACAGGGTAACTAAAGCTTTCTTT. Translating gives CASWSRDRVTKAFF.

This clone was counted a few times. V usage is TRBV27 and J usage is TRBJ2-7; 8 bases line up with TRBD1. The CDR3 has 14 residues. Germline-derived CDR1 and CDR2 are MNHEY and SMNVEV (reference sequence). V dropped 2 bases and J dropped 6; count of bases not matched to a gene: 6. The CDR3 here is CASSLLDRVSEQYF. In DNA, the CDR3 is TGTGCCAGCAGTTTACTGGACAGGGTGTCCGAGCAGTACTTC.

This chain links TRBV2 with TRBJ1-3, with D perhaps TRBD1 (6 bases). Deletions cut 3 bases from V and 4 bases from J, with 13 bases between. Germline lookup yields CDR1 SNHLY and CDR2 FYNNEI. The CDR3 consists of 15 residues. This CDR3 is CASSDRGLPGNTIYF. Written as DNA, the CDR3 is TGTGCCAGCAGTGACAGGGGTCTTCCGGGAAACACCATATATTTT.

The chain recombines TRBV6-5 with TRBJ1-2; D might be TRBD1 (5 bases). V lost 0 bases and J 6 bases, leaving 11 bases between the germline ends. Germline assignment: CDR1 MNHEY and CDR2 SVGAGI. The CDR3 sequence is 14 residues long. The CDR3 DNA reads as TGTGCCAGCAGTTACTCGGCGGGGCTGGATGGCTACACCTTC. It translates to CASSYSAGLDGYTF.

The V gene is TRBV6-1, the J gene TRBJ2-1; TRBD1 aligns across 8 bases. The germline gives CDR1 MNHNS, CDR2 SASEGT. Trimming cost V 3 bases and J 3 bases; bases outside gene matches: 7. The CDR3 runs 16 residues. CDR3 sequence (DNA): TGTGCCAGCAGTGATATGACAGGGGCGAACTACAATGAGCAGTTCTTC. It codes for CASSDMTGANYNEQFF.

This chain uses TRBV28 with TRBJ1-1; 9 nucleotides agree with TRBD1. Trimming took 7 bases from V and 5 from J; bases not matched to a gene: 5. CDR1 MDHEN and CDR2 SYDVKM come from the germline V gene. The CDR3 length is 13 residues. In nucleotides, the CDR3 is TGTGCCAGCAAGGGACAGGGAAAGACTGAAGCTTTCTTT. This encodes CASKGQGKTEAFF.

Of note for this clone: This CDR3 is also generated by other DNA sequences in the sample. The chain combines TRBV27 with TRBJ1-6, with D uncertain. CDR3 length: 12 amino acids. Germline V lookup: CDR1 MNHEY, CDR2 SMNVEV (reference sequence). Deletions cut 3 bases from V and 6 bases from J, with 3 bases between. The CDR3 spells CASSFGNSPLHF. CDR3 DNA sequence: TGTGCCAGCAGTTTCGGTAATTCACCCCTCCACTTT.

The chain couples TRBV11-1 to TRBJ1-1; 8 bases agree with TRBD1. Trimming took 3 bases from V and 5 from J; bases not matched to a gene: 8. Germline V gene sequence: CDR1 SGHAT, CDR2 FQDESV (reference sequence). The CDR3 covers 15 residues. DNA of the CDR3: TGTGCCAGCAGCTTCTACCAGACAGGGGTAACTGAAGCTTTCTTT. Translated, it gives CASSFYQTGVTEAFF.

This clone has a single count. The chain links TRBV6-5 to TRBJ1-6; D gene uncertain. Germline V gene lookup returns CDR1 MNHEY and CDR2 SVGAGI. This CDR3 has 15 amino acids. The V end lost 4 bases, the J end lost 0 bases, and 7 bases lay between the germline ends. CDR3 in amino acids: CASSWESSYNSPLHF. DNA of the CDR3: TGTGCCAGCAGTTGGGAGAGCTCCTATAATTCACCCCTCCACTTT.

CDR3 sequence reads: CASSGGAGNTIYF. For the CDR3, the DNA is TGTGCCTCCTCGGGGGGGGCTGGAAACACCATATATTTT. The genes are TRBV7-9 and TRBJ1-3, with TRBD1 as a possible D gene (5 bases). Germline V CDR1 and CDR2: SEHNR, FQNEAQ (reference sequence). The V and J ends lost 11 bases and 2 bases respectively, with 13 bases between them. The CDR3 runs 13 residues.